The present T cell receptor beta chain was sequenced within a study of CD8+CD57+ T cells in acquired aplastic anemia. About the study: Isolated CD4+ and CD8+ cells, once sorted, yielded DNA averaging about 3.2 ug.

According to the study, genomic DNA was the template for TCR beta VDJ and CDR3 profiling. TCRdb passed the reads through MiXCR, listing each CDR3 protein once. The table shows 250,000 to 350,000 distinct CDR3 sequences, with around 60% occurring only once. Regarding the study as a whole: Shared by patients and controls, 25 to 30 CD8+ CDR3s were abundant in patients.

V was trimmed by 1 base and J by 2 bases, leaving 3 bases between them. Germline CDR1 SGHVS, CDR2 FQNEAQ. This CDR3 comprises 12 residues. About this clonotype itself: What it recognizes is unknown.

The chain recombines TRBV7-8 with TRBJ2-7, with D unclear. The receptor comes from a human donor with severe aplastic anemia or a healthy control (not recorded which). Source material: sorted CD4+, CD8+, or CD8+CD57+ T cells (not recorded which) from PBMCs. CDR3 coding DNA: TGTGCCAGCAGCTTAGATCCCTACGAGCAGTACTTC. Protein sequence: CASSLDPYEQYF.